The clone carrying this T cell receptor (beta chain) was counted at least ten times. The antigen is unknown. The data originate from a study of T-cell reconstitution after alpha-beta-depleted transplantation in children. General study points: Recipient T cells and thymic progenitors that survived gave rise to the high TCRbeta diversity observed at day 60 in some patients. By about two months after transplant, alpha-beta T cells reportedly arose from several hundred graft clones that had expanded. After one year, T-cell counts and TCRbeta diversity mostly came from new T cells.

V lost 3 bases, J lost 6 bases, and 14 bases lay in between. Germline V gives CDR1 SGHDT, CDR2 YYEEEE. This CDR3 spans 14 amino acids. Unique molecular identifiers were used in preparing the TCRbeta library. TCRdb passed the PCR reads through MiXCR, listing each CDR3 protein once. The table includes about 300,000 distinct CDR3 sequences, approximately 7.3% detected once. Sequences were derived from peripheral blood, sampled 360 days after TCRalphabeta/CD19-depleted stem cell transplant. The TCR sequence derives from a female patient between 2 and 15 years old who had a stem cell transplant for Fanconi anemia, so the T cells may come from the graft donor. The chain carries TRBV5-6 and TRBJ2-3; unclear D gene. CDR3 nucleotides: TGTGCCAGCAGCTCCGGGTTGGACGACGATACGCAGTATTTT. Protein product: CASSSGLDDDTQYF.